Presented here are 13 T cell receptor beta chains from one specimen sequenced in a study of early T cells in non-severe SARS-CoV-2 infection. TCRdb analysed the 5' RACE reads with MiXCR anew, one entry per CDR3 protein. This sample carries about 76,000 distinct CDR3 sequences, about 12% of them seen once, and the ten largest clones take roughly 3.2%. The sequenced sample was whole blood. The source of these receptors is an adult who was a healthcare worker with PCR-confirmed SARS-CoV-2 infection or an uninfected control (not recorded which).

This clonotype was picked up a small number of times. This chain connects TRBV29-1 to TRBJ2-1; possibly TRBD2 for D (5 bases). This CDR3 is 14 amino acids long. Trimming removed 0 bases from V and 4 bases from J, with 10 bases in between. CDR1 SQVTM and CDR2 ANQGSEA come from the germline V gene. CDR3 nucleotide sequence: TGCAGCGTTGAAGATGGAGGCCAGTACAATGAGCAGTTCTTC. It codes for CSVEDGGQYNEQFF.

The chain links TRBV28 to TRBJ2-3, with D maybe TRBD2 (6 bases). V dropped 6 bases and J dropped 5 bases, with 9 bases sitting between them. Per the germline V gene, CDR1 is MDHEN and CDR2 is SYDVKM. The CDR3 is made up of 12 amino acids. The CDR3 DNA is TGTGCCAGCAGGAGGGAGGAAGATACGCAGTATTTT. Its protein product is CASRREEDTQYF.

In this sample, this clonotype turned up a few times. The chain has TRBV7-9 and TRBJ2-3, with D possibly being TRBD2 (5 bases). The CDR3 contains 15 residues. V lost 7 bases, J lost 2 bases, and 16 bases lay in between. Germline V lookup: CDR1 SEHNR, CDR2 FQNEAQ (reference sequence). The CDR3 here is CASMAASQDTDTQYF. The CDR3 nucleotides read TGTGCCAGCATGGCGGCTAGCCAAGACACAGATACGCAGTATTTT.

A few counts support this clonotype. The V gene is TRBV20-1, the J gene TRBJ1-5; D gene unclear. The length of the CDR3 is 15 residues. CDR1 is DFQATT, CDR2 SNEGSKA, per germline (reference sequence). The V end was cut by 5 bases, the J end by 4 bases, with 18 bases between. In DNA, the CDR3 is TGCAGTGCTCCACCCTACAGCGATCTAAATCAGCCCCAGCATTTT. The encoded protein is CSAPPYSDLNQPQHF.

This clonotype was seen a handful of times. V gene TRBV10-3 combines with J gene TRBJ2-7; D is uncertain. The V gene's germline CDR1 is ENHRY and CDR2 SYGVKD. The CDR3 sequence is 16 residues long. Trimming left V 7 bases short and J 0 bases short, with 19 bases between. The CDR3 sequence is CAITPTDTYRSYEQYF. The CDR3 DNA sequence: TGTGCCATCACTCCAACCGACACCTACCGCTCCTACGAGCAGTACTTC.

This clonotype was found many times. The rearrangement joins TRBV5-5 to TRBJ2-3; no clear D gene. The germline CDR1 and CDR2 sequences are SGHKS and YYEKEE (reference sequence). The CDR3 covers 13 residues. V was clipped by 0 bases and J by 6 bases, with 8 bases between them. CDR3 sequence: CASSLDRYDTQYF. Written as DNA, the CDR3 is TGTGCCAGCAGCTTGGATCGTTACGATACGCAGTATTTT.

The chain recombines TRBV7-2 with TRBJ2-1; D may be TRBD1 or TRBD2 (5 bases each). Germline lookup yields CDR1 SGHTA and CDR2 FQGNSA. CDR3 length equals 11 residues. V was shortened by 4 bases and J by 13 bases, with 11 bases between the two germline ends. CDR3 nucleotide sequence: TGTGCCAGCAGCTGGGGACCAAATCAGTTCTTC. Translating gives CASSWGPNQFF.

The sample holds many counts of this clonotype. The V and J genes are TRBV20-1 and TRBJ2-5; the match to TRBD2 covers 7 bases. Trimming removed 1 base from V and 4 bases from J; junction bases left unmatched: 12. Germline CDR1 reads DFQATT; CDR2 reads SNEGSKA (reference sequence). The CDR3 sequence is 16 residues long. The CDR3 sequence: CSARGSEAGVSETQYF. The CDR3 region has the DNA TGCAGTGCTAGAGGCTCGGAGGCGGGAGTGTCAGAGACCCAGTACTTC.

A word on this clonotype: Germline and junction disagree at one end, which may indicate a read error. The genes are TRBV28 and TRBJ2-1; 11 bases are a match to TRBD2. The CDR3 covers 15 residues. The germline CDR1 and CDR2 sequences are MDHEN and SYDVKM. The CDR3 protein is CTSRGTSGPNNEQFF. The CDR3 DNA is TGTACCAGCCGAGGGACTAGCGGACCCAACAATGAGCAGTTCTTC.

The rearrangement uses TRBV3-1 and TRBJ2-5; D remains unclear. Germline V gene lookup returns CDR1 LGHDT and CDR2 YNNKEL (reference sequence). With 5 bases removed from V and 2 bases from J, the gap between germline ends came to 12 bases. The CDR3 is 14 amino acids. The DNA for the CDR3 is TGTGCCAGCAGCACACTTAGGCGGCAAGAGACCCAGTACTTC. Translating gives CASSTLRRQETQYF.

This clonotype was seen more than once but under ten times. V usage is TRBV5-1 and J usage is TRBJ2-7; possibly TRBD2 for D (6 bases). V lost 1 base and J lost 5, with 10 bases in between. CDR3 length: 13 residues. Germline CDR1 reads SGHRS; CDR2 reads YFSETQ. CDR3 nucleotide sequence: TGCGCCAGCAGCTTGTTGGAGGGCCACGAGCAGTACTTC. Translation gives CASSLLEGHEQYF.

The V and J genes are TRBV20-1 and TRBJ2-1, with 8 nucleotides matching TRBD1. The J segment lost 4 bases and the V segment lost 2 bases, leaving 7 bases of the junction unmatched. Germline values: CDR1 DFQATT, CDR2 SNEGSKA (reference sequence). The CDR3 runs 15 residues. For the CDR3, the DNA is TGCAGTGCTAGACAGGGGGCGGTCTGGTACAATGAGCAGTTCTTC. It specifies CSARQGAVWYNEQFF.

This clonotype was observed a handful of times. The chain couples TRBV28 to TRBJ2-4; 10 bases agree with TRBD1. CDR1 is MDHEN and CDR2 is SYDVKM in the germline V gene. Trimming took 5 bases from V and 7 from J; bases not matched to a gene: 8. The CDR3 spans 15 residues. DNA of the CDR3: TGTGCCAGCAGTCGGGACAGGGGAAGGGTGAACATTCAGTACTTC. Its translation is CASSRDRGRVNIQYF.